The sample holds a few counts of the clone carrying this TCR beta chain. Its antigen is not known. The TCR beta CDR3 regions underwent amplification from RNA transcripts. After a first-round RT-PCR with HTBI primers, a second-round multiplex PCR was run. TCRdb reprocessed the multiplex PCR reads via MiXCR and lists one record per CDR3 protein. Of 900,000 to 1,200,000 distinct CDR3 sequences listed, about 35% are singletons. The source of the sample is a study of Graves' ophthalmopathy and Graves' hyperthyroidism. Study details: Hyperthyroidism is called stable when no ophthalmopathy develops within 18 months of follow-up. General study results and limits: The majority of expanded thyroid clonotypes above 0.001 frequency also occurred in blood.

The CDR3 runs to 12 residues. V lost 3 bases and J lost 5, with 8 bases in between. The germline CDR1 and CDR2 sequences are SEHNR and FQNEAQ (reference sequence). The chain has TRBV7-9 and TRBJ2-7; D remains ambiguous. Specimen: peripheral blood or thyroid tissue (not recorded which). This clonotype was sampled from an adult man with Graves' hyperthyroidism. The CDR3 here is CASSFLYDEQYF. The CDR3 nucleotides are TGTGCCAGCAGCTTCCTTTACGACGAGCAGTACTTC.